Reported below is one TCR beta chain. Its antigen is unidentified. This entry is derived from a study of cytomegalovirus exposure and HLA in healthy donors. Both 60 Vbeta primers and 13 Jbeta primers went into the PCR. The assay was immunoSEQ multiplex PCR, and TCRdb's table has in-frame clones only and misses some. The data contain some 98,000 clones, approximately 80% of them singletons. General observations from the study: It was shown in a later analysis that HLA-associated TCR beta chains were more clonally expanded than other, equally common chains.

CDR3 length: 13 residues. With 8 bases clipped from V and 3 bases from J, the junction kept 4 bases outside the gene matches. Germline V gives CDR1 ENHRY, CDR2 SYGVKD. The sample taken for sequencing was PBMCs. The chain links TRBV10-3 to TRBJ2-3; TRBD1 agrees at 8 bases. The sequence was collected from a human donor in good health. The CDR3 DNA reads TGTGCCATCCGACAGGGGTGGACAGATACGCAGTATTTT. This translates into CAIRQGWTDTQYF.